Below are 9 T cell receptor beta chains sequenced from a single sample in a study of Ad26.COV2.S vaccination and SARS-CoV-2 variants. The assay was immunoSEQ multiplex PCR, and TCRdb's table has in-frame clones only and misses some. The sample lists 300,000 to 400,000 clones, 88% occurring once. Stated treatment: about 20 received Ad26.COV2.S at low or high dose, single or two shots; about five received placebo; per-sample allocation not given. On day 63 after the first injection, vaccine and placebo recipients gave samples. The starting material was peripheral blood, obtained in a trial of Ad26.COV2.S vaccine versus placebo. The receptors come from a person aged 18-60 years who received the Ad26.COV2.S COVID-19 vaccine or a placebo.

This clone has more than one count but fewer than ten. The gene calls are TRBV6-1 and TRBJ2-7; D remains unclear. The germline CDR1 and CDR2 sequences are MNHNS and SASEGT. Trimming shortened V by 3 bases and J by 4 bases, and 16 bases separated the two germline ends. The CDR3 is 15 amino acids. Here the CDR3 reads CASSDLGRRGYEQYF. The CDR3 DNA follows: TGTGCCAGCAGTGATCTCGGGCGACGTGGGTACGAGCAGTACTTC.

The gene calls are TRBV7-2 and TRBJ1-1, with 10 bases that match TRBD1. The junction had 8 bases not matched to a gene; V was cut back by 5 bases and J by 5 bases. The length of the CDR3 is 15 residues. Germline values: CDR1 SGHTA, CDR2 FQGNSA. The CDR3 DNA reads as TGTGCCAGCAGCAGGGGGGGACAGGGGAGTACTGAAGCTTTCTTT. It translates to CASSRGGQGSTEAFF.

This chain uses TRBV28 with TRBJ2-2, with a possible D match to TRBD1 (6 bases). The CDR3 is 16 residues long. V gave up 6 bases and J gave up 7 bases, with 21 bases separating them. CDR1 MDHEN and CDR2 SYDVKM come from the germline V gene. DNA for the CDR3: TGTGCCAGCAGCCGGCGGAGAGGGGGAGTCGTCGGGGAGCTGTTTTTT. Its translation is CASSRRRGGVVGELFF.

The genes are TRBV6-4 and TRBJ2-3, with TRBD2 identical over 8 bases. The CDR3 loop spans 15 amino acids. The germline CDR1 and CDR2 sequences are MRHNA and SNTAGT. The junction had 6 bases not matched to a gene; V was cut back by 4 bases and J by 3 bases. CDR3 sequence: CASSVEASGTDTQYF. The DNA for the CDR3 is TGTGCCAGCAGTGTAGAGGCTAGCGGGACAGATACGCAGTATTTT.

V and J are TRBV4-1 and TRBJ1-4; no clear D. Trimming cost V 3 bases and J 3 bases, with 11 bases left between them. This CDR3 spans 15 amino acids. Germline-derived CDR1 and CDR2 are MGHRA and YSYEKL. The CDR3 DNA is TGCGCCAGCAGCCAGACCACCGGCGCTAATGAAAAACTGTTTTTT. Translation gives CASSQTTGANEKLFF.

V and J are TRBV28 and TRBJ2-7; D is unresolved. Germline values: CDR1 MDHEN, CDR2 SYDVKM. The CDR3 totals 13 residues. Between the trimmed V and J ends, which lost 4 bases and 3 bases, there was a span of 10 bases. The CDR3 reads CASSSHMDYEQYF. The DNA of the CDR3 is TGTGCCAGCAGTTCGCACATGGACTACGAGCAGTACTTC.

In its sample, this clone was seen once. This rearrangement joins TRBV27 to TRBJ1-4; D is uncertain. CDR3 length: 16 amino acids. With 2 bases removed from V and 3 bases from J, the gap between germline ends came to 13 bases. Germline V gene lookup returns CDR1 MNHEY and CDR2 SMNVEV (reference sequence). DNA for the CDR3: TGTGCCAGCAGTTTAGTCGGCGGCTCTTCTAATGAAAAACTGTTTTTT. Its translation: CASSLVGGSSNEKLFF.

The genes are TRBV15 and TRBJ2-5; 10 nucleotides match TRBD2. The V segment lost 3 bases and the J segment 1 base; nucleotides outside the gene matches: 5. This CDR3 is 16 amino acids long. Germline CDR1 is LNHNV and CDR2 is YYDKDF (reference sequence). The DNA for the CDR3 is TGTGCCACCAGCAGGACGGTAGCGGGGGGCCAAGAGACCCAGTACTTC. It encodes CATSRTVAGGQETQYF.

The CDR3 DNA is TGTGCCGTTCCCCTAGGCTCGGCGGTGGGGACCCAGTACTTC. This sequence encodes CAVPLGSAVGTQYF. J is TRBJ2-5 and V is TRBV15, with unresolved D. Per germline, CDR1 LNHNV and CDR2 YYDKDF (reference sequence). The germline V and J ends were trimmed by 11 bases and 7 bases, with 23 bases remaining between them. The CDR3 consists of 14 residues.